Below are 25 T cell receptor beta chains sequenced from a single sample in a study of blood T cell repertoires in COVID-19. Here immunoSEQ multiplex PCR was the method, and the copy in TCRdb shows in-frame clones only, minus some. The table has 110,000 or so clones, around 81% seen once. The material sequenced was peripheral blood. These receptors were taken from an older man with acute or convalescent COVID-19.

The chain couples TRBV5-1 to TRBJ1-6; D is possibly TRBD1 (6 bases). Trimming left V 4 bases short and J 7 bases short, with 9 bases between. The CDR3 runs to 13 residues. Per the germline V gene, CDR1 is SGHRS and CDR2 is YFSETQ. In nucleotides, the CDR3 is TGCGCCAGCAGCGGTACAGGGAATTCACCCCTCCACTTT. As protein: CASSGTGNSPLHF. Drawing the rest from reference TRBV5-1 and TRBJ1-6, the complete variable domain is KAGVTQTPRYLIKTRGQQVTLSCSPISGHRSVSWYQQTPGQGLQFLFEYFSETQRNKGNFPGRFSGRQFSNSRSEMNVSTLELGDSALYLCASSGTGNSPLHFGNGTRLTVT.

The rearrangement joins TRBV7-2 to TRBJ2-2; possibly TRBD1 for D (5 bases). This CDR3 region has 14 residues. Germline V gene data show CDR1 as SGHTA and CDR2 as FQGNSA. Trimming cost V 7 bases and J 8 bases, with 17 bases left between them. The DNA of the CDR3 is TGTGCCAGCATCCAGGGCAGGAAGCGAGGGGAGCTGTTTTTT. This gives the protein CASIQGRKRGELFF.

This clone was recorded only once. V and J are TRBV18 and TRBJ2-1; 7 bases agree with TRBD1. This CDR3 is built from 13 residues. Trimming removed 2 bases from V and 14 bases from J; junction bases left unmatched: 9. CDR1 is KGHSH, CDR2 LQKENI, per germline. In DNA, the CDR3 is TGTGCCAGCTCACCAGACTTGACAGGGACGGAGTTCTTC. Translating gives CASSPDLTGTEFF.

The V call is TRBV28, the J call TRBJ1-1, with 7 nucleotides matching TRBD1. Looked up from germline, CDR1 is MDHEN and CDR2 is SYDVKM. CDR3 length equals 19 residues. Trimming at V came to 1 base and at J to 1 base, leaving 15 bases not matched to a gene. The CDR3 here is CASSLFTAGQGGTNTEAFF. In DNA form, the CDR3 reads TGTGCCAGCAGTTTATTTACGGCGGGTCAGGGGGGTACGAACACTGAAGCTTTCTTT.

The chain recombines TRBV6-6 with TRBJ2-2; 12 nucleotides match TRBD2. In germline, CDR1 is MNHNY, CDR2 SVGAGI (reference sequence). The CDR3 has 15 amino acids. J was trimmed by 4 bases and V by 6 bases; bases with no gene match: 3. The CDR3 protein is CASSRLAGATGELFF. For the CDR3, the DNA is TGTGCCAGCAGCCGACTAGCGGGAGCCACCGGGGAGCTGTTTTTT.

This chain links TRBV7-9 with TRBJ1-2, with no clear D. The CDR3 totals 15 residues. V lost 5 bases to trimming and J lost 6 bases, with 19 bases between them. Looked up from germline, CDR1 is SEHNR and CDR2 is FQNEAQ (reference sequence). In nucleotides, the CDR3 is TGTGCCAGCAGCAGCTTAGCAGAGGCAGAAAATGGCTACACCTTC. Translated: CASSSLAEAENGYTF.

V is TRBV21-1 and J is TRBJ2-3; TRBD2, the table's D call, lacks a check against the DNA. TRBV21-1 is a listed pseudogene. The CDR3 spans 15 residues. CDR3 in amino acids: CASEWGLTTADTQYF. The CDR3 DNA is TGTGCCAGCGAATGGGGACTGACTACGGCAGATACGCAGTATTTT.

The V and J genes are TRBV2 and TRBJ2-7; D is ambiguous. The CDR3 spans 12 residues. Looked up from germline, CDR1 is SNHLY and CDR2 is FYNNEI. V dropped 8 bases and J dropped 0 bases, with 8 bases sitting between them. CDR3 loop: CASSHLSYEQYF. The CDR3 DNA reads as TGTGCCAGCTCACACCTCTCCTACGAGCAGTACTTC.

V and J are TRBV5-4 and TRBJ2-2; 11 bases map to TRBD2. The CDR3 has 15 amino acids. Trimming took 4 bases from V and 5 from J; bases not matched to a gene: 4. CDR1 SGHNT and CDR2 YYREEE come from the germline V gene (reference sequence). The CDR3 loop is CASSGPSGRTGELFF. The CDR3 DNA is TGTGCCAGCAGCGGTCCTAGCGGGAGGACCGGGGAGCTGTTTTTT.

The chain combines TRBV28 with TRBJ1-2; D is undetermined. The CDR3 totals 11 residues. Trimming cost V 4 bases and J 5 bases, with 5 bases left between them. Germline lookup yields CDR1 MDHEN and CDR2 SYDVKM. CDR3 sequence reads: CASSSGYGYTF. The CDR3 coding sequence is TGTGCCAGCAGTTCGGGGTATGGCTACACCTTC.

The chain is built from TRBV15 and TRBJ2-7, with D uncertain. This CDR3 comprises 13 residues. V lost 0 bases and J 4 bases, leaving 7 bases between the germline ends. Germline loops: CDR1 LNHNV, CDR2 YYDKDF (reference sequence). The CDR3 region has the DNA TGTGCCACCAGCAGAGACAGGATGTACGAGCAGTACTTC. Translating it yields CATSRDRMYEQYF.

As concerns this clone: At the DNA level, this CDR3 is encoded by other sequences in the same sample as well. Here the CDR3 reads CASSPPGLAGGTDTQYF. CDR3 in DNA: TGTGCCAGCTCACCACCGGGACTAGCGGGCGGCACAGATACGCAGTATTTT. The chain carries TRBV18 and TRBJ2-3; the match to TRBD2 covers 12 bases. The CDR3 sequence is 17 residues long. Germline CDR1 is KGHSH and CDR2 is LQKENI. The trim removed 0 bases at V and 1 base at J, leaving 2 bases unmatched.

CDR3 bases: TGCGCCAGCAGCTCCGGGGACTCCTACGAGCAGTACTTC. This sequence encodes CASSSGDSYEQYF. This chain joins TRBV5-1 and TRBJ2-7, with D maybe TRBD2 (5 bases). This CDR3 region has 13 residues. Germline V gives CDR1 SGHRS, CDR2 YFSETQ. V was cut by 3 bases and J by 0 bases, with 7 bases left in between.

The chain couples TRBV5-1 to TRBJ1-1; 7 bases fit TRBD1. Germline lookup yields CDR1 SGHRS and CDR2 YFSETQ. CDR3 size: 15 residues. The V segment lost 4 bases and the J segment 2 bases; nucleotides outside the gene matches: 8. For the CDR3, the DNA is TGCGCCAGCAGCGTGGGACAGACAACCAACACTGAAGCTTTCTTT. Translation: CASSVGQTTNTEAFF.

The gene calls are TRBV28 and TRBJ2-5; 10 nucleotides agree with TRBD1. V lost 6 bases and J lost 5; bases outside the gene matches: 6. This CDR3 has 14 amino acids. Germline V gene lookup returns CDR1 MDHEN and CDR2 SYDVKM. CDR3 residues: CASSTTGGVETQYF. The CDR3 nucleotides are TGTGCCAGCAGCACGACAGGGGGCGTGGAGACCCAGTACTTC.

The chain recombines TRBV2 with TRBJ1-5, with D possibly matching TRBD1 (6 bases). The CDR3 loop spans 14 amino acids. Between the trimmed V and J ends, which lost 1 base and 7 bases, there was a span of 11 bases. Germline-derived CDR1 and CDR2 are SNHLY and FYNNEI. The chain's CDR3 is CASSEGLGQQPQHF. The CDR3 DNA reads TGTGCCAGCAGTGAAGGTCTGGGACAACAGCCCCAGCATTTT.

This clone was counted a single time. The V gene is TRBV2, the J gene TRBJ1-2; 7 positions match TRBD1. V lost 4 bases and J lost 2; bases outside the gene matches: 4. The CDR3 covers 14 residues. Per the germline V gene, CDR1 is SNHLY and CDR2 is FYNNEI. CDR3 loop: CASSVLGGNYGYTF. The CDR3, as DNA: TGTGCCAGCAGTGTGTTAGGGGGCAACTATGGCTACACCTTC.

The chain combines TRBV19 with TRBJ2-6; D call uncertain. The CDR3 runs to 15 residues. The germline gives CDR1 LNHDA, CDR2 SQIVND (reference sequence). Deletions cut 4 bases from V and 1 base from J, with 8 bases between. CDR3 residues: CASSTQESGANVLTF. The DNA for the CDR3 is TGTGCCAGTAGTACCCAGGAATCTGGGGCCAACGTCCTGACTTTC.

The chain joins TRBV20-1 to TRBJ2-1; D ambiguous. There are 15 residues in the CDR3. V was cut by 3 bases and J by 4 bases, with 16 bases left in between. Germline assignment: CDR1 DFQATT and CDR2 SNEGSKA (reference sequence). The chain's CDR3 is CSASPIVVGYNEQFF. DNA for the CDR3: TGCAGTGCTAGTCCCATCGTAGTTGGTTACAATGAGCAGTTCTTC.

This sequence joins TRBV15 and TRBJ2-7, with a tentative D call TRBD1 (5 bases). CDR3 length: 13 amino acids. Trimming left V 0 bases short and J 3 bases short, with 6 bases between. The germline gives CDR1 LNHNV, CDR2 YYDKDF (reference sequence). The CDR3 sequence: CATSRDQGYEQYF. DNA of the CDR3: TGTGCCACCAGCAGAGATCAGGGCTACGAGCAGTACTTC.

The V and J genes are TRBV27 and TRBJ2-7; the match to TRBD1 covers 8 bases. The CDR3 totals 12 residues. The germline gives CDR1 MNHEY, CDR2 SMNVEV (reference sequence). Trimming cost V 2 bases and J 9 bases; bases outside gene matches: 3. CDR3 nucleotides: TGTGCCAGCAGTTTAGGGACAGGACGGCAGTACTTC. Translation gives CASSLGTGRQYF.

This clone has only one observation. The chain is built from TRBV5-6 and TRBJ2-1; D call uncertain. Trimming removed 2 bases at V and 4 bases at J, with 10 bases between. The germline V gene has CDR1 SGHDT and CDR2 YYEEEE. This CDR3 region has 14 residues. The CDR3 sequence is CASSFGLLYNEQFF. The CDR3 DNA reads TGTGCCAGCAGCTTCGGGTTACTGTACAATGAGCAGTTCTTC.

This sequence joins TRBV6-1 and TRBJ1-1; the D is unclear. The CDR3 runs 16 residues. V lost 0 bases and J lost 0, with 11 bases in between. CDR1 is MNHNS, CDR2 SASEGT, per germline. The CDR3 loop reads CASSEAPQTMNTEAFF. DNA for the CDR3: TGTGCCAGCAGTGAAGCCCCACAGACCATGAACACTGAAGCTTTCTTT.

The CDR3 coding sequence is TGCAGCGTTGGGGGCCCCGAAGCTTTCTTT. Translation gives CSVGGPEAFF. The chain links TRBV29-1 to TRBJ1-1; a weak D match, TRBD1 (5 bases). This CDR3 contains 10 residues. From germline, CDR1 is SQVTM and CDR2 ANQGSEA. Trimming stripped 4 bases from V and 8 bases from J, with 8 bases between.

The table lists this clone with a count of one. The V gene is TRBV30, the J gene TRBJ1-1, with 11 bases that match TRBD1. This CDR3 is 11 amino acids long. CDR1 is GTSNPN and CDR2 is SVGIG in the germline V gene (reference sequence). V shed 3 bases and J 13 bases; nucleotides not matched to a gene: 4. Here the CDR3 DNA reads TGTGCCTGGAGCGGACAGGGGGCAAATTTCTTT. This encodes CAWSGQGANFF.